This T cell receptor (beta chain) was profiled in a study of Ad26.COV2.S vaccination and SARS-CoV-2 variants. On the study more broadly: Donor got 5x10^10 or 1x10^11 viral particles of Ad26.COV2.S.

The treatment here: about 20 received Ad26.COV2.S at low or high dose, single or two shots; about 5 received placebo; per-sample allocation not given. Collection of the samples took place on day 63 after the first injection of vaccine or placebo. TCRdb keeps only in-frame clones here, not all; method: immunoSEQ multiplex PCR. The sample contains approximately 410,000 clones, roughly 90% of which appear only once. This CDR3 spans 13 amino acids. V shed 1 base and J shed 4 bases, with 7 bases lying between them. Germline assignment: CDR1 MGHRA and CDR2 YSYEKL. The rearrangement uses TRBV4-1 and TRBJ2-5; possible D gene TRBD1, 5 bases. The TCR comes from a person aged 18 to 59 who received the Ad26.COV2.S COVID-19 vaccine or a placebo. The source was peripheral blood, collected in a trial of Ad26.COV2.S vaccine versus placebo. CDR3 in amino acids: CASSQVRGETQYF. The CDR3 bases are TGCGCCAGCAGCCAAGTAAGGGGAGAGACCCAGTACTTC.